This T cell receptor (beta chain) was sequenced in a study of read filtering for tumor transcriptome and immune sequencing. This clonotype was observed many times. Molecular barcoded adaptors covering alpha/delta and beta/gamma chains were used on about 390 ng RNA. TCRdb ran MiXCR on the reads and lists one entry per CDR3 protein. This table has around 130,000 distinct CDR3 sequences, around 13% appearing once. The source material was a population of CD138-negative cells sorted from bone marrow. The TCR comes from a donor aged 40 or over with multiple myeloma.

CDR3 loop: CASRRGGNEKLFF. CDR3 nucleotide sequence: TGTGCCAGCAGGAGAGGGGGCAATGAAAAACTGTTTTTT. The gene calls are TRBV3-1 and TRBJ1-4; TRBD1 aligns across 7 bases. This CDR3 has 13 residues. Germline assignment: CDR1 LGHDT and CDR2 YNNKEL (reference sequence). Unmatched junction bases numbered 3, after V lost 6 bases and J lost 5 bases.